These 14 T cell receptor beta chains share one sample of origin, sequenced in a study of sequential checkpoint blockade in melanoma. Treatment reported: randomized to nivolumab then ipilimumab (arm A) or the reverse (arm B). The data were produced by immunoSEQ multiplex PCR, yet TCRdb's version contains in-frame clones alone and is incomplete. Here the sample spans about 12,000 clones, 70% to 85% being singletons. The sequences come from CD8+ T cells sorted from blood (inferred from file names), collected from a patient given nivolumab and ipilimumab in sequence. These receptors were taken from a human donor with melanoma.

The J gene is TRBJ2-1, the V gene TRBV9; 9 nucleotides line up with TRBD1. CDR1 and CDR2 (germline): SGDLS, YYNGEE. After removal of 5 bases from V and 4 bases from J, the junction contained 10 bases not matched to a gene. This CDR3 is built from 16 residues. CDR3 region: CASSIHPGQGYNEQFF. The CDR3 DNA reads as TGTGCCAGCAGTATCCATCCGGGACAGGGATACAATGAGCAGTTCTTC.

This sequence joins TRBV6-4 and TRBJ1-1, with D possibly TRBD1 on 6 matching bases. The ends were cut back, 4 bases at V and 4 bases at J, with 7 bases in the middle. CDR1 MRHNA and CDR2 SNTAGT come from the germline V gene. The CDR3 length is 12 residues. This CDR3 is CASSVGGTEAFF. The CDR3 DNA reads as TGTGCCAGCAGTGTAGGGGGCACTGAAGCTTTCTTT.

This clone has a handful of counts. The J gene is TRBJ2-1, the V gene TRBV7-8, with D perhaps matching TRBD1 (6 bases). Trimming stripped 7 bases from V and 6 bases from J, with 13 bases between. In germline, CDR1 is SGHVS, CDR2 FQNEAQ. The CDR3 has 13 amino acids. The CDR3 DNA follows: TGTGCCAGCACCAAAAGGGGGTTCAATGAGCAGTTCTTC. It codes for CASTKRGFNEQFF.

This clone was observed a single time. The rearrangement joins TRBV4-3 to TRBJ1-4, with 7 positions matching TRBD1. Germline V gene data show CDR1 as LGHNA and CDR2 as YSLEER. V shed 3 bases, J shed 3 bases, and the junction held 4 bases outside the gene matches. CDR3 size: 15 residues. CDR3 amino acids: CASSQQDRSNEKLFF. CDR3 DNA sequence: TGCGCCAGCAGCCAGCAGGACAGGTCTAATGAAAAACTGTTTTTT.

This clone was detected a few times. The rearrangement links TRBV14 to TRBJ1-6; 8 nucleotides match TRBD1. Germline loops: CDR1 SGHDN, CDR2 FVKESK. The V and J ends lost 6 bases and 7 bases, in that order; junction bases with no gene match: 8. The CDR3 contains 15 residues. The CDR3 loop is CASSAWTGRNSPLHF. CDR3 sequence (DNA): TGTGCCAGCAGTGCTTGGACAGGGAGGAATTCACCCCTCCACTTT.

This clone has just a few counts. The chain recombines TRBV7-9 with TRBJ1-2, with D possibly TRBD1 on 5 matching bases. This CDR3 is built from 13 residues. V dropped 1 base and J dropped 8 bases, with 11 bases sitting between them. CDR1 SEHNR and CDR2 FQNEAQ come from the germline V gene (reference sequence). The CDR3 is CASSLGAGNGYTF. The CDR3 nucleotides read TGTGCCAGCAGCTTAGGGGCAGGGAACGGCTACACCTTC.

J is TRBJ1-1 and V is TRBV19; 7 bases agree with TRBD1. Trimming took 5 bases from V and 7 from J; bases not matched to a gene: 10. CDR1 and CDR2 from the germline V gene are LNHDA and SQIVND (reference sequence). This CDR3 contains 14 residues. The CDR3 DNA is TGTGCCAGTAGTTCTCGACAGGGAGGAATTGAAGCTTTCTTT. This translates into CASSSRQGGIEAFF.

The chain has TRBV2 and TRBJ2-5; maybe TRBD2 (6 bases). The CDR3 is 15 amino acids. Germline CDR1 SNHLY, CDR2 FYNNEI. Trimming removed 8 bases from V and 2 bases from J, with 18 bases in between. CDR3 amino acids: CASFPLDYPQETQYF. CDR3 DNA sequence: TGTGCCAGCTTCCCCTTGGACTATCCACAAGAGACCCAGTACTTC.

In nucleotides, the CDR3 is TGTGCCAGCAGTGAGGGGGACCTGAATTACAATGAGCAGTTCTTC. Translation: CASSEGDLNYNEQFF. The chain has TRBV9 and TRBJ2-1, with D tentatively TRBD1 (6 bases). V gave up 5 bases and J gave up 4 bases, with 16 bases separating them. Germline assignment: CDR1 SGDLS and CDR2 YYNGEE. CDR3 length: 15 residues.

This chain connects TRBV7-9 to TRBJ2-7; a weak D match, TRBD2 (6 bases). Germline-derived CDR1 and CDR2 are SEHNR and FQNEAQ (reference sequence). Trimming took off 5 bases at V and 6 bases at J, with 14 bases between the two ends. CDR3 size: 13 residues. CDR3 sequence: CASSTSSGTEQYF. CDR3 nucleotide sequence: TGTGCCAGCAGCACTAGTAGCGGAACCGAGCAGTACTTC.

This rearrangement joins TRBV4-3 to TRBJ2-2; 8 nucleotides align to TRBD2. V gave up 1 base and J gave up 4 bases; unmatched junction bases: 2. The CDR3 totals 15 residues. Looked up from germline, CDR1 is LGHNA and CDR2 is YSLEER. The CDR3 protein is CASSQGTSFTGELFF. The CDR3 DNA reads TGCGCCAGCAGCCAAGGGACTAGCTTCACCGGGGAGCTGTTTTTT.

The CDR3 DNA is TGTGCCAGCAGCCAAACCGACAGGGTTGAAGATACGCAGTATTTT. Translating it yields CASSQTDRVEDTQYF. V gene TRBV6-5 combines with J gene TRBJ2-3, with TRBD1 identical over 7 bases. Trimming cost V 6 bases and J 5 bases; bases outside gene matches: 11. The CDR3 covers 15 residues. Germline CDR1 MNHEY, CDR2 SVGAGI.

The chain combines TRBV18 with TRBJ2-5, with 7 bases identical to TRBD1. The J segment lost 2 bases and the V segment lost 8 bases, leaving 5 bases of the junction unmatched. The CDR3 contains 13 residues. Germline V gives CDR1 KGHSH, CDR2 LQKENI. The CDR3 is CASKQGKQETQYF. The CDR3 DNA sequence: TGTGCCAGCAAACAGGGGAAACAAGAGACCCAGTACTTC.

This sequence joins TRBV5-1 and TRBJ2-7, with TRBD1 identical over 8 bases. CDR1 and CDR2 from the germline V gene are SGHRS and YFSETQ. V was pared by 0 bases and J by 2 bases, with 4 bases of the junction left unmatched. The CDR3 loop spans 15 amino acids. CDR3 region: CASSLEPGQAYEQYV. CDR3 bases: TGCGCCAGCAGCTTGGAACCGGGACAGGCCTACGAGCAGTACGTC.